The T cell receptor (beta chain) under discussion was sequenced for a study of blood T cell repertoires in COVID-19. The repertoire was sequenced with immunoSEQ multiplex PCR; TCRdb's copy has only in-frame clones and lacks some. The table includes some 400,000 clones, more than 70% detected once. The germline V gene has CDR1 ENHRY and CDR2 SYGVKD. The CDR3 runs 15 residues. V shed 3 bases and J 1 base; nucleotides not matched to a gene: 5. One Seattle source followed patients from active infection through their disease course. The sequenced material came from peripheral blood. The chain is built from TRBV10-3 and TRBJ2-7; the match to TRBD1 covers 8 bases. The TCR sequence derives from a woman in her 30s with COVID-19, enrolled during active disease. Written as DNA, the CDR3 is TGTGCCATCAGTGAAGGGGACAGGTATTCCTACGAGCAGTACTTC. Its translation is CAISEGDRYSYEQYF.